The 20 T cell receptor beta chains presented below share a single source sample, sequenced in a study of T cells in Graves' hyperthyroidism and ophthalmopathy. The TCR beta CDR3 regions underwent amplification using RNA transcripts as the source. The study used the HTBI primer set for a first-round RT-PCR of the TCR CDR3. From the multiplex PCR reads, TCRdb called clonotypes with MiXCR, one entry per CDR3 protein. The sample records a few hundred thousand distinct CDR3 sequences, approximately 21% being singletons. Sequencing was carried out using blood. These receptors were taken from a man aged 30-40 years with Graves' ophthalmopathy.

This clonotype was seen only a few times. At one boundary the junction diverges from the germline segment, which might be a read error. The CDR3, as DNA: TGTGCCTGCAGCTTCCGATACACTGAAGCTTTCTTT. It encodes CACSFRYTEAFF. The chain uses TRBV7-8 and TRBJ1-1; D unresolved. Per the germline V gene, CDR1 is SGHVS and CDR2 is FQNEAQ. There are 12 residues in the CDR3.

In the case of this clonotype: Germline and junction disagree at one end, which may indicate a read error. This chain connects TRBV6-1 to TRBJ2-1; possibly TRBD2 for D (5 bases). The CDR3 covers 13 residues. Per germline, CDR1 MNHNS and CDR2 SASEGT. CDR3 sequence (DNA): TGCGCCAGCAAGGAGGTGGGGAACAATGAGCAGTTCTTC. Encoded protein: CASKEVGNNEQFF.

This clonotype has only one observation. This chain uses TRBV27 with TRBJ2-3; D uncertain. This CDR3 contains 13 residues. Per germline, CDR1 MNHEY and CDR2 SMNVEV (reference sequence). V was shortened by 5 bases and J by 5 bases, with 11 bases between the two germline ends. The CDR3 DNA reads as TGTGCCAGCAGTACCAGACGTGGAGATACGCAGTATTTT. Translated: CASSTRRGDTQYF.

This clonotype was picked up many times. The chain has TRBV6-1 and TRBJ1-1; TRBD1 might be the D (6 bases). With 6 bases removed from V and 2 bases from J, the gap between germline ends came to 16 bases. Germline assignment: CDR1 MNHNS and CDR2 SASEGT. The length of the CDR3 is 15 residues. The CDR3 sequence: CASRVQGTSNTEAFF. As DNA, the CDR3 is TGTGCCAGCAGGGTACAGGGAACTTCTAACACTGAAGCTTTCTTT.

This clonotype was seen repeatedly, ten times or more. The rearrangement joins TRBV11-2 to TRBJ2-1; a weak D match, TRBD1 (6 bases). V was cut by 3 bases and J by 0 bases, with 27 bases left in between. Germline CDR1 reads SGHAT; CDR2 reads FQNNGV. CDR3 length: 21 amino acids. The CDR3 nucleotides are TGTGCCAGCAGCTTCCGAGGTGTGCACGCAGGGGCCGTAAGCTCCTACAATGAGCAGTTCTTC. This translates into CASSFRGVHAGAVSSYNEQFF.

This chain uses TRBV5-1 with TRBJ1-6, with a possible D match to TRBD1 (6 bases). V shed 0 bases and J shed 8 bases, with 12 bases lying between them. CDR1 and CDR2 from the germline V gene are SGHRS and YFSETQ. This CDR3 has 15 residues. Here the CDR3 DNA reads TGCGCCAGCAGCTTGGGAGGGGGAGAGGATTCACCCCTCCACTTT. Translation gives CASSLGGGEDSPLHF.

This clonotype occurred many times. The CDR3 region has the DNA TGTGCCAGCCACAGCGGTAGGGGGCGAAATGAGCAGTTCTTC. As protein: CASHSGRGRNEQFF. V and J are TRBV2 and TRBJ2-1; 7 bases are shared with TRBD1. CDR1 and CDR2 from the germline V gene are SNHLY and FYNNEI. The J segment lost 7 bases and the V segment lost 8 bases, leaving 11 bases of the junction unmatched. There are 14 residues in the CDR3.

This sequence joins TRBV3-1 and TRBJ2-3; D assignment may be TRBD1 or TRBD2 (5 bases each). Germline CDR1 and CDR2: LGHDT and YNNKEL (reference sequence). This CDR3 is built from 15 residues. Trimming cost V 1 base and J 6 bases, with 14 bases left between them. The CDR3 nucleotides are TGTGCCAGCAGCCAAGCCGCCGGGGCTGGGGATACGCAGTATTTT. Translation: CASSQAAGAGDTQYF.

This clonotype has at least ten counts. The chain has TRBV11-2 and TRBJ2-1; TRBD1 is a possible D gene (6 bases). Germline CDR1 reads SGHAT; CDR2 reads FQNNGV. V lost 1 base and J 4 bases, leaving 11 bases between the germline ends. The CDR3 is 15 residues long. The CDR3 DNA follows: TGTGCCAGCAGCTTAGGTCACAGGGTTTACAATGAGCAGTTCTTC. Translated, it gives CASSLGHRVYNEQFF.

A few counts support this clonotype. The genes are TRBV11-3 and TRBJ2-7; TRBD1 is a possible D gene (5 bases). Germline lookup yields CDR1 SGHNT and CDR2 YENEEA. The CDR3 loop spans 15 amino acids. V was pared by 1 base and J by 0 bases, with 10 bases between. The CDR3 protein is CASSLGMGPSYEQYF. Written as DNA, the CDR3 is TGTGCCAGCAGCTTAGGAATGGGGCCCTCCTACGAGCAGTACTTC. The entire variable domain, with the rest obtained from reference TRBV11-3 and TRBJ2-7, is as follows: EAGVVQSPRYKIIEKKQPVAFWCNPISGHNTLYWYLQNLGQGPELLIRYENEEAVDDSQLPKDRFSAERLKGVDSTLKIQPAELGDSAVYLCASSLGMGPSYEQYFGPGTRLTVT.

The CDR3 DNA reads as TGCAGTGCTTTACATCCGGGACAGGGATCCTACGAGCAGTACTTC. As protein: CSALHPGQGSYEQYF. The chain recombines TRBV20-1 with TRBJ2-7; 9 nucleotides line up with TRBD1. Germline V gene lookup returns CDR1 DFQATT and CDR2 SNEGSKA (reference sequence). This CDR3 region has 15 residues. Trimming at V came to 5 bases and at J to 1 base, leaving 9 bases not matched to a gene.

This rearrangement joins TRBV7-8 to TRBJ2-7; D gene uncertain. V was shortened by 3 bases and J by 9 bases, with 12 bases between the two germline ends. Germline-derived CDR1 and CDR2 are SGHVS and FQNEAQ. The CDR3 runs to 12 residues. This CDR3 reads CASSLEKLGQYF. CDR3 DNA: TGTGCCAGCAGCTTGGAAAAGCTGGGGCAGTACTTC.

This clonotype was seen at least ten times. CDR3 DNA sequence: TGTGCCAGCAGCTTAGCGGATGCGGGGCCAGCGGGAGTAAGAAATGAGCAGTTCTTC. Protein sequence: CASSLADAGPAGVRNEQFF. This rearrangement joins TRBV7-2 to TRBJ2-1; 8 nucleotides line up with TRBD2. The germline V gene encodes CDR1 SGHTA and CDR2 FQGNSA. Trimming removed 0 bases from V and 7 bases from J; junction bases left unmatched: 17. This CDR3 spans 19 amino acids.

J is TRBJ2-4 and V is TRBV7-9; 9 nucleotides line up with TRBD1. Germline loops: CDR1 SEHNR, CDR2 FQNEAQ (reference sequence). CDR3 size: 15 residues. Trimming cost V 1 base and J 4 bases; bases outside gene matches: 2. CDR3 sequence: CASSLGGTGKNIQYF. The CDR3 coding sequence is TGTGCCAGCAGCTTAGGGGGGACAGGGAAAAACATTCAGTACTTC.

This clonotype was counted between two and nine times. This chain uses TRBV28 with TRBJ2-2; TRBD2 might be the D (6 bases). V lost 3 bases to trimming and J lost 5 bases, with 10 bases between them. Germline CDR1 MDHEN, CDR2 SYDVKM. The CDR3 extends over 14 amino acids. The DNA for the CDR3 is TGTGCCAGCAGTTTCTGGGGGGTAACCGGGGAGCTGTTTTTT. Encoded protein: CASSFWGVTGELFF.

This clonotype has a handful of counts. The rearrangement joins TRBV12-3 or TRBV12-4 to TRBJ1-1; D may be TRBD1 (5 bases). Trimming took 5 bases from V and 0 from J, leaving 13 bases between them. This CDR3 spans 15 amino acids. The CDR3 region has the DNA TGTGCCAGCAGTCCCCGGGACGGCCTGAACACTGAAGCTTTCTTT. Translating it yields CASSPRDGLNTEAFF.

A single count supports this clonotype. This chain connects TRBV20-1 to TRBJ2-2, with 9 positions matching TRBD1. CDR1 DFQATT and CDR2 SNEGSKA come from the germline V gene (reference sequence). Trimming at V came to 4 bases and at J to 4 bases, leaving 4 bases not matched to a gene. This CDR3 comprises 14 residues. This CDR3 reads CSANRGHGTGELFF. CDR3 nucleotide sequence: TGCAGTGCTAACAGGGGGCACGGCACCGGGGAGCTGTTTTTT.

The rearrangement joins TRBV7-2 to TRBJ2-3; TRBD1 might be the D (6 bases). The CDR3 has 16 residues. V lost 5 bases and J lost 0, with 15 bases in between. CDR1 and CDR2 (germline): SGHTA, FQGNSA. This chain's CDR3 is CASSRTQGYSTDTQYF. CDR3 bases: TGTGCCAGCAGCAGGACACAGGGTTACAGCACAGATACGCAGTATTTT.

This clonotype has at least ten counts. V and J are TRBV29-1 and TRBJ1-1, with 9 bases aligning to TRBD1. The CDR3 runs 13 residues. CDR1 and CDR2 (germline): SQVTM, ANQGSEA. V lost 6 bases and J lost 6; bases outside the gene matches: 8. The CDR3 sequence is CSVDDRGGAEAFF. CDR3 DNA sequence: TGCAGCGTCGATGACAGGGGGGGCGCTGAAGCTTTCTTT.

This clonotype has just a few counts. The chain uses TRBV5-6 and TRBJ2-3; either TRBD1 or TRBD2 may supply D (5 bases each). V lost 4 bases, J lost 1 base, and 13 bases lay in between. The CDR3 is 15 amino acids. Germline CDR1 reads SGHDT; CDR2 reads YYEEEE. In DNA, the CDR3 is TGTGCCAGCAGCAGGGGACGGGCCGGCACAGATACGCAGTATTTT. It specifies CASSRGRAGTDTQYF.